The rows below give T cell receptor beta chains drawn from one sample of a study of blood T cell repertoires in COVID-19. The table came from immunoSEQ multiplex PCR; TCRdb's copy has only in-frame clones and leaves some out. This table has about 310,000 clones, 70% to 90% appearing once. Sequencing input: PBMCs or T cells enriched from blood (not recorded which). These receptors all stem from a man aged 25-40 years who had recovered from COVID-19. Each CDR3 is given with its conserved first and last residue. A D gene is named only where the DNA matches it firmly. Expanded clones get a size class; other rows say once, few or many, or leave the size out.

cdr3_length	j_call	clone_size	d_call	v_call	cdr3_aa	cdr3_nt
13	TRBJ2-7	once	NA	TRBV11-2	CASSLAVGSGQYF	TGTGCCAGCAGCTTAGCGGTAGGGAGCGGGCAGTACTTC
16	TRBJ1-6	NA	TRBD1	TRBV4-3	CASSQELGQGSSPLHF	TGCGCCAGCAGCCAAGAATTAGGACAGGGGAGTTCACCCCTCCACTTT
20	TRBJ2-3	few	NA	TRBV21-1	CASSKPFGLTDPLVTDTQYF	TGTGCCAGCAGCAAACCCTTTGGCCTGACTGATCCCCTTGTCACAGATACGCAGTATTTT
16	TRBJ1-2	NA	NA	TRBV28	CASTWAGSSANYGYTF	TGTGCCAGCACGTGGGCCGGAAGCTCAGCTAACTATGGCTACACCTTC
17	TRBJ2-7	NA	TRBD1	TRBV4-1	CASSQGILRQGAYEQYF	TGCGCCAGCAGCCAAGGTATTCTTAGACAGGGGGCCTACGAGCAGTACTTC
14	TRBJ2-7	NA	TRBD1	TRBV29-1	CSVAGGMGIYEQYF	TGCAGCGTTGCAGGGGGAATGGGGATCTACGAGCAGTACTTC
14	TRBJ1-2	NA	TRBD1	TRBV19	CASRPRGANYGYTF	TGTGCCAGTCGCCCCAGGGGGGCTAACTATGGCTACACCTTC
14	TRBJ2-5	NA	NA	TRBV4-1	CASSQRTREETQYF	TGCGCCAGCAGCCAAAGGACCCGGGAGGAGACCCAGTACTTC
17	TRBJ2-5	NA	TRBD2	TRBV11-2	CASSLGTSGGTGETQYF	TGTGCCAGCAGCTTAGGGACTAGCGGGGGGACGGGAGAGACCCAGTACTTC
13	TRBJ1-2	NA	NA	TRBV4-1	CASSQGQLYGYTF	TGCGCCAGCAGCCAAGGACAGCTCTATGGCTACACCTTC
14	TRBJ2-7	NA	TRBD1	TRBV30	CAWSLQGPPYEQYF	TGTGCCTGGAGTTTACAGGGGCCGCCCTACGAGCAGTACTTC
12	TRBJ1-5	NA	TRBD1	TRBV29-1	CSAGTANQPQHF	TGCAGCGCTGGGACAGCCAATCAGCCCCAGCATTTT
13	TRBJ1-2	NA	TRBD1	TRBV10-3	CAISQDRAYGYTF	TGTGCCATCAGTCAAGACAGGGCCTATGGCTACACCTTC
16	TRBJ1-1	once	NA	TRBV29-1	CSVEPGGGQAADEAFF	TGCAGCGTTGAGCCCGGGGGGGGGCAGGCGGCGGATGAAGCTTTCTTT
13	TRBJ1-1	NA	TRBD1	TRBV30	CAWSVGTAGEAFF	TGTGCCTGGAGTGTAGGGACAGCCGGCGAAGCTTTCTTT
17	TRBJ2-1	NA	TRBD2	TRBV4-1	CASSPSKLAGHSNEQFF	TGCGCCAGCAGCCCTTCAAAACTAGCGGGGCACAGCAATGAGCAGTTCTTC
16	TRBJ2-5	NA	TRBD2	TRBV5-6	CASSTDPSGGGETQYF	TGTGCCAGCAGCACGGACCCTAGCGGGGGGGGAGAGACCCAGTACTTC
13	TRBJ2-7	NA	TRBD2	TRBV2	CASTGTSNNEQYF	TGTGCCAGCACCGGGACTAGCAACAACGAGCAGTACTTC
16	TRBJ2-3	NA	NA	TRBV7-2	CASSLAITRGADTQYF	TGTGCCAGCAGCTTAGCCATAACTAGAGGCGCAGATACGCAGTATTTT
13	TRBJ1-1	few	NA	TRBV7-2	CASSLDMWTEAFF	TGTGCCAGCAGCTTAGACATGTGGACTGAAGCTTTCTTT
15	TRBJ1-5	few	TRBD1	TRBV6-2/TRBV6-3	CASSYGDRAVQPQHF	TGTGCCAGCAGTTATGGGGACAGGGCGGTTCAGCCCCAGCATTTT
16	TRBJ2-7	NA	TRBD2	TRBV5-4	CASSFATGLAVDEQYF	TGTGCCAGCAGCTTTGCCACAGGTCTAGCGGTAGACGAGCAGTACTTC
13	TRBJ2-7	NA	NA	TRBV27	CASSDTRGYEQYF	TGTGCCAGCAGCGACACTAGGGGGTACGAGCAGTACTTC
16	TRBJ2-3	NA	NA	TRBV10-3	CATLDLRGASTDTQYF	TGTGCCACCCTCGACTTACGCGGGGCTAGCACAGATACGCAGTATTTT
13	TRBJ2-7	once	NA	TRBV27	CASSPMAGPEQYF	TGTGCCAGCAGTCCAATGGCGGGCCCAGAGCAGTACTTC
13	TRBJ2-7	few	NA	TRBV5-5	CASSFDSTYEQYF	TGTGCCAGCAGCTTCGACAGTACCTACGAGCAGTACTTC
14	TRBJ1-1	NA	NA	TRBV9	CASSAQGMNTEAFF	TGTGCCAGCAGCGCACAGGGAATGAACACTGAAGCTTTCTTT
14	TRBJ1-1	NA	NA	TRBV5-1	CASSVGSMNTEAFF	TGCGCCAGCAGCGTCGGGTCTATGAACACTGAAGCTTTCTTT
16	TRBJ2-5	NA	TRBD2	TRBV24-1	CATSVPQRERWETQYF	TGTGCCACCAGTGTTCCCCAGCGGGAACGGTGGGAGACCCAGTACTTC
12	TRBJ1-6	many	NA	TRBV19	CASSIVRQPLHF	TGTGCCAGTAGTATCGTGAGACAACCCCTCCACTTT
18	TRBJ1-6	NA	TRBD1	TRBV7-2	CASSLVRGRRSYNSPLHF	TGTGCCAGCAGCTTAGTAAGGGGGCGGCGCTCCTATAATTCACCCCTCCACTTT
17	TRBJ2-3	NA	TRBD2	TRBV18	CASSPYVAGGGTDTQYF	TGTGCCAGCTCACCATACGTAGCGGGGGGCGGCACAGATACGCAGTATTTT
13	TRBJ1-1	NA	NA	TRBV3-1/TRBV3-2	CASSSRDSRGAFF	TGTGCCAGCAGCTCTAGAGATTCACGGGGAGCTTTCTTT
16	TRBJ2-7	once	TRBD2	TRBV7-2	CASSLGSSGGSYEQYF	TGTGCCAGCAGCTTAGGGAGCAGCGGGGGCTCCTACGAGCAGTACTTC
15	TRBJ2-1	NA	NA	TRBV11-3	CASSLVGLGVGEQFF	TGTGCCAGCAGCTTAGTAGGCCTGGGAGTTGGTGAGCAGTTCTTC
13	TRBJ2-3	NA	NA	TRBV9	CASSPRTGDTQYF	TGTGCCAGCAGCCCTCGAACGGGGGATACGCAGTATTTT
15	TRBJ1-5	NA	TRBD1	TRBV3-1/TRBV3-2	CASSQDARGALPQHF	TGTGCCAGCAGCCAAGATGCCAGGGGGGCCCTGCCCCAGCATTTT
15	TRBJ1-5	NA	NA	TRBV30	CAWSVTGFGNQPQHF	TGTGCCTGGAGTGTAACAGGGTTCGGGAATCAGCCCCAGCATTTT